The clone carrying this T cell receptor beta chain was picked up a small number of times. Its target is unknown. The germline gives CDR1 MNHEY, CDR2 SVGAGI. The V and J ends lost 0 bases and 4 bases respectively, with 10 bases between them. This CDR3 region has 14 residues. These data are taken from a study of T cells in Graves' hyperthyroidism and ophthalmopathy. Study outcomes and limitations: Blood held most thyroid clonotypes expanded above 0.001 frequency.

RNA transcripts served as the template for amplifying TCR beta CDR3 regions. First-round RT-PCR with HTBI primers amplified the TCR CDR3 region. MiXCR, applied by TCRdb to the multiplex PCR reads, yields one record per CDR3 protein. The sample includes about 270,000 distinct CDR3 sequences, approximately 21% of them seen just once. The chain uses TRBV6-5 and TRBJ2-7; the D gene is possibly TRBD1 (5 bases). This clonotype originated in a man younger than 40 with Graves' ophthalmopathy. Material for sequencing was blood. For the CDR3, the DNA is TGTGCCAGCAGTTACTCGACAGTTACGTACGAGCAGTACTTC. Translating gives CASSYSTVTYEQYF.